Presented here are 32 T cell receptor beta chains from one specimen sequenced in a study of identical twins. TCRdb re-called the 5' RACE reads through MiXCR, storing one row per CDR3 protein. Here the sample spans 550,000 to 700,000 distinct CDR3 sequences, roughly 20% being singletons. In addition, the sample was reused for a study of T cells expressing NK-cell markers.

Sequencing was carried out using PBMCs. The origin of the receptors is a woman in her late teens or twenties in good health.

The V gene is TRBV13, the J gene TRBJ2-5; the D call may be TRBD1 or TRBD2 (5 bases each). The V gene's germline CDR1 is PRHDT and CDR2 FYEKMQ (reference sequence). The CDR3 extends over 12 amino acids. Trimming took off 6 bases at V and 7 bases at J, with 12 bases between the two ends. CDR3 in amino acids: CASSPGRVTQYF. DNA for the CDR3: TGTGCCAGCAGTCCAGGGAGAGTGACCCAGTACTTC.

This clonotype was seen only a few times. This chain links TRBV12-3 or TRBV12-4 with TRBJ2-7; D possibly matches TRBD1 or TRBD2 (6 bases each). Trimming removed 5 bases from V and 4 bases from J, with 21 bases in between. There are 16 residues in the CDR3. The CDR3 DNA reads TGTGCCAGCAGTACTGGTGGAGGGGGATTTCGTTACGAGCAGTACTTC. It codes for CASSTGGGGFRYEQYF.

J is TRBJ2-3 and V is TRBV20-1, with 7 nucleotides matching TRBD2. The V and J ends lost 8 bases and 3 bases, in that order; junction bases with no gene match: 14. Germline lookup yields CDR1 DFQATT and CDR2 SNEGSKA (reference sequence). The CDR3 totals 15 residues. CDR3 region: CSSGGAPRGTDTQYF. The CDR3 bases are TGCAGTTCCGGCGGGGCTCCGCGGGGGACAGATACGCAGTATTTT.

This clonotype was seen a few times. The gene calls are TRBV6-5 and TRBJ1-6; no clear D. CDR1 and CDR2 (germline): MNHEY, SVGAGI. Trimming pared 0 bases from V and 8 bases from J, leaving 8 bases between. The CDR3 extends over 14 amino acids. DNA for the CDR3: TGTGCCAGCAGTTACTCGATGGTAGATTCACCCCTCCACTTT. Its protein is CASSYSMVDSPLHF.

This clonotype has only a few counts. The V call is TRBV20-1, the J call TRBJ2-5, with a possible D match to TRBD2 (5 bases). V lost 6 bases and J 1 base, leaving 15 bases between the germline ends. This CDR3 is built from 14 residues. Germline-derived CDR1 and CDR2 are DFQATT and SNEGSKA (reference sequence). The CDR3: CSAHIGDPQETQYF. CDR3 coding DNA: TGCAGTGCCCACATCGGGGATCCCCAAGAGACCCAGTACTTC.

The chain recombines TRBV29-1 with TRBJ2-5; perhaps TRBD1 as D (6 bases). The V gene's germline CDR1 is SQVTM and CDR2 ANQGSEA. Trimming took 7 bases from V and 4 from J, leaving 13 bases between them. CDR3 length equals 12 residues. The CDR3 DNA follows: TGCAGCGCTCAGGGGAACCGAGAGACCCAGTACTTC. Its translation is CSAQGNRETQYF.

This clonotype has only a few counts. The J gene is TRBJ2-3, the V gene TRBV27; 9 positions agree with TRBD2. CDR3 length equals 17 residues. Germline loops: CDR1 MNHEY, CDR2 SMNVEV (reference sequence). V lost 8 bases, J lost 0 bases, and 12 bases stayed unmatched. The CDR3: CASAPGRGGSSTDTQYF. The CDR3 DNA follows: TGTGCCAGCGCTCCTGGGCGGGGGGGGAGTAGCACAGATACGCAGTATTTT.

The rearrangement uses TRBV27 and TRBJ2-7; D ambiguous. Per the germline V gene, CDR1 is MNHEY and CDR2 is SMNVEV (reference sequence). Trimming took off 5 bases at V and 3 bases at J, with 11 bases between the two ends. The CDR3 totals 13 residues. CDR3 region: CASSHAPDYEQYF. CDR3 sequence (DNA): TGTGCCAGCAGTCACGCCCCGGACTACGAGCAGTACTTC.

This clonotype was observed a single time. DNA for the CDR3: TGTGCCAGCAGCAAAGAGGAGCTAGCGGGAGTGGGTGATACGCAGTATTTT. Amino acids: CASSKEELAGVGDTQYF. The chain is built from TRBV21-1 and TRBJ2-3; TRBD2 reflects the table's D call only, with no check against the DNA. TRBV21-1 is deemed a pseudogene. This CDR3 contains 17 residues.

This clonotype has just a few counts. The chain joins TRBV20-1 to TRBJ2-3; no firm D call. CDR1 and CDR2 from the germline V gene are DFQATT and SNEGSKA (reference sequence). V lost 5 bases and J 0 bases, leaving 15 bases between the germline ends. CDR3 length: 15 amino acids. The CDR3 loop reads CSAFNVRGSTDTQYF. CDR3 nucleotides: TGCAGTGCTTTTAACGTCCGCGGTAGCACAGATACGCAGTATTTT.

The chain combines TRBV3-1 with TRBJ2-2; TRBD2 is a possible D gene (5 bases). The CDR3 is 15 amino acids. Germline V gene data show CDR1 as LGHDT and CDR2 as YNNKEL (reference sequence). The ends were cut back, 0 bases at V and 4 bases at J, with 9 bases in the middle. CDR3 nucleotides: TGTGCCAGCAGCCAAGATCTCCGGGGCACCGGGGAGCTGTTTTTT. Translating it yields CASSQDLRGTGELFF.

Only a few counts were recorded for this clonotype. The J gene is TRBJ1-2, the V gene TRBV30, with D hard to call. This CDR3 spans 14 amino acids. Germline loops: CDR1 GTSNPN, CDR2 SVGIG (reference sequence). Deletions cut 2 bases from V and 8 bases from J, with 18 bases between. CDR3 nucleotide sequence: TGTGCCTGGAGTACACCGAGCATTTCTATGGGCTACACCTTC. Translated: CAWSTPSISMGYTF.

This clonotype showed up just a few times. CDR3: CATLGANEQFF. Here the CDR3 DNA reads TGTGCCACCCTTGGGGCCAATGAGCAGTTCTTC. The V gene is TRBV27, the J gene TRBJ2-1, with D possibly being TRBD1 (5 bases). This CDR3 has 11 residues. The germline CDR1 and CDR2 sequences are MNHEY and SMNVEV (reference sequence). Between the trimmed V and J ends, which lost 10 bases and 6 bases, there was a span of 10 bases.

This chain uses TRBV3-1 with TRBJ2-7; D unresolved. The CDR3 is made up of 13 amino acids. Germline CDR1 and CDR2: LGHDT and YNNKEL (reference sequence). Trimming removed 1 base from V and 2 bases from J, with 6 bases in between. CDR3 loop: CASSQATPYEQYF. In nucleotides, the CDR3 is TGTGCCAGCAGCCAAGCTACCCCCTACGAGCAGTACTTC.

This clonotype was counted a few times. V and J are TRBV29-1 and TRBJ1-2; possible D gene TRBD1, 5 bases. The CDR3 covers 13 residues. Germline CDR1 reads SQVTM; CDR2 reads ANQGSEA. Between the trimmed V and J ends, which lost 4 bases and 6 bases, there was a span of 15 bases. The CDR3 region is CSVANRDGNGYTF. CDR3 sequence (DNA): TGCAGCGTTGCGAACCGGGACGGAAATGGCTACACCTTC.

A few counts support this clonotype. Here the CDR3 reads CSARPGQGIGELFF. The DNA for the CDR3 is TGCAGTGCTCGACCGGGACAGGGTATCGGGGAGCTGTTTTTT. V is TRBV20-1 and J is TRBJ2-2; 9 bases fit TRBD1. The V and J ends lost 5 bases and 7 bases, in that order; junction bases with no gene match: 8. The CDR3 loop spans 14 amino acids. The germline gives CDR1 DFQATT, CDR2 SNEGSKA (reference sequence).

The chain is built from TRBV7-8 and TRBJ2-1; D is unresolved. V lost 1 base, J lost 1 base, and 8 bases lay in between. Germline assignment: CDR1 SGHVS and CDR2 FQNEAQ. The CDR3 is 15 residues long. CDR3 in DNA: TGTGCCAGCAGCTTAGGTAACCCTTCCTACAATGAGCAGTTCTTC. This sequence encodes CASSLGNPSYNEQFF. Combining the CDR3 with reference TRBV7-8 and TRBJ2-1 gives the whole variable domain GAGVSQSPRYKVAKRGQDVALRCDPISGHVSLFWYQQALGQGPEFLTYFQNEAQLDKSGLPSDRFFAERPEGSVSTLKIQRTQQEDSAVYLCASSLGNPSYNEQFFGPGTRLTVL.

CDR3 amino acids: CASSLQSPPSGVETQYF. The DNA for the CDR3 is TGTGCCAGCAGCTTACAGTCGCCCCCCTCCGGGGTAGAGACCCAGTACTTC. V usage is TRBV7-2 and J usage is TRBJ2-5; weak D call: TRBD2 (5 bases). Looked up from germline, CDR1 is SGHTA and CDR2 is FQGNSA. Between the trimmed V and J ends, which lost 2 bases and 4 bases, there was a span of 20 bases. The CDR3 contains 17 residues.

This clonotype has just a few counts. This rearrangement joins TRBV6-5 to TRBJ2-2; unclear D gene. The CDR3 contains 15 residues. Trimming took 4 bases from V and 2 from J, leaving 11 bases between them. The germline CDR1 and CDR2 sequences are MNHEY and SVGAGI. CDR3 region: CASSSLRVNTGELFF. Here the CDR3 DNA reads TGTGCCAGCAGTTCCCTAAGGGTAAACACCGGGGAGCTGTTTTTT.

The rearrangement uses TRBV5-1 and TRBJ2-5, with D perhaps being TRBD1 or TRBD2 (5 bases each). V gave up 5 bases and J gave up 5 bases, with 13 bases separating them. CDR1 is SGHRS, CDR2 YFSETQ, per germline. The length of the CDR3 is 13 residues. CDR3 coding DNA: TGCGCCAGCAGACTTGGGACGGGCGAGACCCAGTACTTC. Translated, it gives CASRLGTGETQYF.

This chain uses TRBV29-1 with TRBJ2-2; TRBD2 matches at 13 bases. The CDR3 length is 14 residues. J gave up 6 bases and V 6 bases, and 4 bases lay outside the gene matches. Germline CDR1 reads SQVTM; CDR2 reads ANQGSEA. CDR3 bases: TGCAGCGTCAGGACTAGCGGGAGAGCCGGGGAGCTGTTTTTT. Encoded protein: CSVRTSGRAGELFF.

The chain uses TRBV6-5 and TRBJ2-5, with TRBD1 identical over 8 bases. With V trimmed by 0 bases and J by 5 bases, 11 bases remained unmatched. Germline V lookup: CDR1 MNHEY, CDR2 SVGAGI. The CDR3 runs to 17 residues. CDR3 coding DNA: TGTGCCAGCAGTTACTCGGCCAGGGGGCCGACGGGGGAGACCCAGTACTTC. This sequence encodes CASSYSARGPTGETQYF.

This clonotype was counted many times. This chain uses TRBV20-1 with TRBJ1-5, with a tentative D call TRBD1 (6 bases). Germline assignment: CDR1 DFQATT and CDR2 SNEGSKA (reference sequence). Trimming cost V 5 bases and J 0 bases, with 8 bases left between them. CDR3 length: 13 amino acids. DNA of the CDR3: TGCAGTGCTTGGACAGATAGCAATCAGCCCCAGCATTTT. Translation gives CSAWTDSNQPQHF.

This chain links TRBV3-1 with TRBJ2-5, with 13 bases matching TRBD2. Germline V gene lookup returns CDR1 LGHDT and CDR2 YNNKEL (reference sequence). The V and J ends lost 5 bases and 1 base, in that order; junction bases with no gene match: 4. The CDR3 has 16 residues. The CDR3: CASSARLAGGQETQYF. The CDR3 DNA is TGTGCCAGCAGCGCACGACTAGCGGGGGGCCAAGAGACCCAGTACTTC.

The gene calls are TRBV12-3 or TRBV12-4 and TRBJ1-5, with D perhaps TRBD1 (5 bases). The CDR3 spans 13 residues. With 2 bases removed from V and 7 bases from J, the gap between germline ends came to 9 bases. The CDR3 here is CASSLNGGQPQHF. The CDR3, as DNA: TGTGCCAGCAGTTTAAACGGGGGACAGCCCCAGCATTTT.

V is TRBV20-1 and J is TRBJ2-7; either TRBD1 or TRBD2 may fit D (5 bases each). Trimming removed 3 bases from V and 1 base from J, with 16 bases in between. Germline values: CDR1 DFQATT, CDR2 SNEGSKA (reference sequence). The CDR3 consists of 15 residues. The CDR3: CSARKRDDYSYEQYF. The DNA for the CDR3 is TGCAGTGCTAGGAAAAGGGACGACTATTCCTACGAGCAGTACTTC.

The sample holds a few counts of this clonotype. The chain couples TRBV6-2 or TRBV6-3 to TRBJ2-7, with D possibly TRBD2 on 5 matching bases. This CDR3 is built from 15 residues. Germline V gene data show CDR1 as MNHEY and CDR2 as SVGEGT. Trimming took 4 bases from V and 2 from J, leaving 15 bases between them. The CDR3, as DNA: TGTGCCAGCAGTTTAGTACGGAGCGGCACCTACGAGCAGTACTTC. This translates into CASSLVRSGTYEQYF.

The chain employs TRBV6-1 and TRBJ1-6; possible D gene TRBD1, 5 bases. CDR1 is MNHNS, CDR2 SASEGT, per germline. V lost 3 bases, J lost 4 bases, and 10 bases lay in between. The CDR3 length is 15 residues. Written as DNA, the CDR3 is TGTGCCAGCAGTGAGTCCGGGGGATATAATTCACCCCTCCACTTT. Encoded protein: CASSESGGYNSPLHF.

This clonotype has a handful of counts. This sequence joins TRBV6-2 or TRBV6-3 and TRBJ2-2, with TRBD2 as a possible D gene (5 bases). The CDR3 has 15 residues. Deletions cut 7 bases from V and 0 bases from J, with 12 bases between. Germline V gives CDR1 MNHEY, CDR2 SVGEGT. The CDR3, as DNA: TGTGCCAGCAAATCGGGAAGGTCGAACACCGGGGAGCTGTTTTTT. Translation gives CASKSGRSNTGELFF.

Many counts were recorded for this clonotype. The chain links TRBV6-1 to TRBJ2-1; 7 bases are a match to TRBD2. Losses at the gene ends were 5 bases for V and 7 bases for J; bases not matched to a gene: 8. The germline CDR1 and CDR2 sequences are MNHNS and SASEGT. The CDR3 loop spans 14 amino acids. CDR3 amino acids: CASSPPGLPNEQFF. The CDR3 DNA follows: TGTGCCAGCAGTCCACCGGGACTACCTAATGAGCAGTTCTTC.

The chain employs TRBV6-2 or TRBV6-3 and TRBJ2-1; 8 bases agree with TRBD2. The germline gives CDR1 MNHEY, CDR2 SVGEGT. V gave up 7 bases and J gave up 9 bases; unmatched junction bases: 2. CDR3 length: 11 amino acids. CDR3 residues: CASTSGSEQFF. The CDR3 DNA reads TGTGCCAGCACCAGCGGGAGTGAGCAGTTCTTC.

The chain uses TRBV5-1 and TRBJ2-1; 13 bases are shared with TRBD2. Looked up from germline, CDR1 is SGHRS and CDR2 is YFSETQ. The trim removed 0 bases at V and 9 bases at J, leaving 9 bases unmatched. The CDR3 length is 17 residues. The CDR3: CASSLVPGLAGEVEQFF. In DNA form, the CDR3 reads TGCGCCAGCAGCTTGGTCCCCGGACTAGCGGGAGAGGTTGAGCAGTTCTTC.